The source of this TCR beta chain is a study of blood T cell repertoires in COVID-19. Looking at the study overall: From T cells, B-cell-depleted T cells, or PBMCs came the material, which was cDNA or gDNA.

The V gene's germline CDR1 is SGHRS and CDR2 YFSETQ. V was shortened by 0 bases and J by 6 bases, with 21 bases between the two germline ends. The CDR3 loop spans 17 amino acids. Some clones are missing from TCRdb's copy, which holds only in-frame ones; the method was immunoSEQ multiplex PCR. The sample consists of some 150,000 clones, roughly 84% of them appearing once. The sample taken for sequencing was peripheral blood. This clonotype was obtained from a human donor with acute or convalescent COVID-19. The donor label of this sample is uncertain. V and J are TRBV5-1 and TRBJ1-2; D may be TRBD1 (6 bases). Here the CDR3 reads CASSLDRSWAGANGYTF. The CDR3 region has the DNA TGCGCCAGCAGCTTGGATCGGTCGTGGGCAGGGGCAAATGGCTACACCTTC.